The clone carrying this T cell receptor (beta chain) occurred a few times. What it binds is not known. Combining a sample-barcoded 5' primer with a J-beta primer mix, a second PCR ran for roughly 7 to 12 cycles. TCRdb redid the calling of the 5' RACE reads with MiXCR, one entry per CDR3 protein. The sample lists fewer than 2,000,000 distinct CDR3 sequences, approximately 40% occurring once. The data belong to a study of blood T cells in healthy people across ages. Study context: Capturing about one barcoded beta molecule per two T cells was achieved by template switching. Study-wide results and limits: Roughly linearly, TCR beta diversity per million T cells fell as age increased. Higher diversity and more naive CD4+ cells were features of long-lived donors, compared to aged donors.

The V gene's germline CDR1 is SNHLY and CDR2 FYNNEI. Trimming at V came to 3 bases and at J to 8 bases, leaving 7 bases not matched to a gene. The CDR3 totals 14 residues. The chain employs TRBV2 and TRBJ2-1; TRBD1 aligns across 7 bases. The sequencing input was blood. The TCR comes from a human donor in good health. The CDR3 here is CASSDTGEIDEQFF. The CDR3, as DNA: TGTGCCAGCAGTGATACAGGGGAGATAGATGAGCAGTTCTTC. The complete variable domain, with remaining parts taken from reference TRBV2 and TRBJ2-1, reads EPEVTQTPSHQVTQMGQEVILRCVPISNHLYFYWYRQILGQKVEFLVSFYNNEISEKSEIFDDQFSVERPDGSNFTLKIRSTKLEDSAMYFCASSDTGEIDEQFFGPGTRLTVL.